This is a list of T cell receptor beta chains from one sample in a study of blood T cells in healthy people across ages. TCRdb analysed the 5' RACE reads with MiXCR anew, one entry per CDR3 protein. The repertoire holds 730,000 or so distinct CDR3 sequences, 35% to 45% seen once, with roughly 20% in the top ten. Sequenced input: blood. All receptors come from a woman aged 55-70 years in good health. CDR3s include the opening cysteine and the closing phenylalanine or tryptophan. The D gene is left open where the match is weak. A clone size is listed for some rows: how often the clone was seen (once, few, many), or a class if it is expanded.

abundance	v_gene	j_gene	d_gene	CDR3aa	CDR3nt
-	TRBV20-1	TRBJ1-1	-	CSARRDTYTEAFF	TGCAGTGCTCGGAGGGACACCTACACTGAAGCTTTCTTT
-	TRBV6-2/TRBV6-3	TRBJ2-1	-	CASSFRVDEQFF	TGTGCCAGCAGTTTTAGGGTCGATGAGCAGTTCTTC
-	TRBV5-1	TRBJ1-1	TRBD1	CASSWGQGSEAFF	TGCGCCAGCAGCTGGGGACAGGGTTCTGAAGCTTTCTTT
once	TRBV6-4	TRBJ2-1	TRBD2	CASSPAGGGNERFF	TGTGCCAGCAGTCCAGCGGGGGGAGGGAATGAGCGGTTCTTC
-	TRBV7-9	TRBJ1-2	TRBD1	CASSLLDRDWWYGYTF	TGTGCCAGCAGCTTACTTGACAGGGATTGGTGGTATGGCTACACCTTC
-	TRBV29-1	TRBJ2-7	-	CSFRDNTYEQYF	TGCAGCTTCCGGGACAATACCTACGAGCAGTACTTC
-	TRBV20-1	TRBJ2-3	TRBD1	CSASVSGGSTDTQYF	TGCAGTGCTAGTGTCTCAGGGGGAAGCACAGATACGCAGTATTTT
once	TRBV19	TRBJ2-1	TRBD1	CASSIGPGGAGFEQFF	TGTGCCAGTAGTATAGGCCCAGGGGGCGCCGGTTTTGAGCAGTTCTTC
once	TRBV2	TRBJ1-5	-	CASSEATLQPQHF	TGTGCCAGCAGTGAAGCGACCCTTCAGCCCCAGCATTTT
-	TRBV3-1	TRBJ2-5	-	CASSQGRSAVWGETQYF	TGTGCCAGCAGCCAAGGACGTTCGGCCGTGTGGGGAGAGACCCAGTACTTC
-	TRBV21-1	TRBJ2-1	-	CASRGNSSYNEQFF	TGTGCCAGCCGGGGGAACAGTTCCTACAATGAGCAGTTCTTC
many	TRBV5-1	TRBJ1-5	TRBD1	CASSFGQGGQPQHF	TGTGCCAGCAGTTTCGGGCAGGGGGGTCAGCCCCAGCATTTT
many	TRBV6-5	TRBJ1-2	-	CASSSYTELYGYTF	TGTGCCAGCAGTTCCTATACAGAGCTCTATGGCTACACCTTC
-	TRBV7-2	TRBJ2-5	-	CASSLESRDNEQYF	TGTGCCAGCAGCTTAGAGAGCAGAGACAATGAGCAGTACTTC
few	TRBV3-1	TRBJ2-4	TRBD1	CASSRTGENIQYF	TGTGCCAGCAGCCGGACAGGGGAAAACATTCAGTACTTC
many	TRBV7-3	TRBJ2-5	TRBD2	CASSPRLAPYETQYF	TGTGCCAGCAGCCCAAGACTAGCACCGTACGAGACCCAGTACTTC
-	TRBV13	TRBJ2-7	-	CASSNTRDGRSMQYF	TGTGCCAGCAGCAACACTAGGGACGGTCGTTCGATGCAGTACTTC
few	TRBV14	TRBJ2-1	TRBD1	CASSGQGGNNEQFF	TGTGCCAGCAGCGGACAGGGGGGTAACAATGAGCAGTTCTTC
-	TRBV4-3	TRBJ2-3	-	CASSQQSGSADTQYF	TGCGCCAGCAGCCAACAAAGCGGCAGCGCAGATACGCAGTATTTT
-	TRBV18	TRBJ2-6	-	CASSPPVPGANVLTF	TGTGCCAGCTCCCCCCCGGTACCTGGGGCCAACGTCCTGACTTTC
few	TRBV20-1	TRBJ1-1	-	CSARLVGEAFF	TGCAGTGCTAGGTTAGTGGGTGAAGCTTTCTTT
few	TRBV6-5	TRBJ2-6	-	CASSLYGGLGANVLTF	TGTGCCAGCAGTTTGTACGGAGGCCTCGGGGCCAACGTCCTGACTTTC
many	TRBV29-1	TRBJ2-1	TRBD2	CSFEGAGLNEQFF	TGCAGCTTCGAAGGAGCGGGACTCAATGAGCAGTTCTTC
-	TRBV7-2	TRBJ2-2	-	CASSLGLFTGELFF	TGTGCCAGCAGCTTAGGACTTTTTACCGGGGAGCTGTTTTTT
few	TRBV15	TRBJ2-5	-	CATSRDQSPQETQYF	TGTGCCACCAGCAGAGACCAGTCCCCTCAAGAGACCCAGTACTTC
-	TRBV7-9	TRBJ1-2	-	CASSLATPRSYGYTF	TGTGCCAGCAGCTTAGCAACCCCGAGGAGCTATGGCTACACCTTC
-	TRBV6-2/TRBV6-3	TRBJ2-1	TRBD2	CASSDGTSGNEQFF	TGTGCCAGCAGTGACGGGACTAGCGGGAATGAGCAGTTCTTC
-	TRBV11-2	TRBJ2-1	TRBD1	CASSLGDRDGEQFF	TGTGCCAGCAGCTTAGGGGACAGGGATGGTGAGCAGTTCTTC
many	TRBV10-3	TRBJ2-7	-	CAISESRQSYEQYF	TGTGCCATCAGTGAGTCGAGACAGAGCTACGAGCAGTACTTC
-	TRBV20-1	TRBJ2-3	TRBD1	CSARERGRGLLYKDTQYF	TGCAGTGCTAGAGAGAGGGGAAGGGGGCTTTTATACAAAGATACGCAGTATTTT
-	TRBV20-1	TRBJ1-5	-	CSARGINGQPQHF	TGCAGTGCCCGGGGGATCAATGGGCAGCCCCAGCATTTT
many	TRBV10-3	TRBJ2-1	-	CAISARDNEQFF	TGTGCCATCAGTGCCCGGGACAATGAGCAGTTCTTC
-	TRBV11-1	TRBJ2-5	TRBD2	CASSLRLAGVPKETQYF	TGTGCCAGCAGCTTACGTCTAGCGGGAGTCCCAAAAGAGACCCAGTACTTC
many	TRBV6-6	TRBJ1-1	-	CASSYFQEAFF	TGTGCCAGCAGTTACTTTCAGGAAGCTTTCTTT